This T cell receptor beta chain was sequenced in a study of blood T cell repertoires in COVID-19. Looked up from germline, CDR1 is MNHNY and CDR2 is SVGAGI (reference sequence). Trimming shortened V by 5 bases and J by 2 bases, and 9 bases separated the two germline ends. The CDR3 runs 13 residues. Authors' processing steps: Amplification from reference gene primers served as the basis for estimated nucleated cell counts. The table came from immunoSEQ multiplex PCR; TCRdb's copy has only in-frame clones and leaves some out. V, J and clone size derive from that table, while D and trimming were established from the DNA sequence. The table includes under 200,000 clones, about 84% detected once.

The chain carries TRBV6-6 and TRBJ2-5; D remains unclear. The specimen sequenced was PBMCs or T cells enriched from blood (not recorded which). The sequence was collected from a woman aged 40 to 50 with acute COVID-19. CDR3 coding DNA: TGTGCCAGCAGTCCCCCTACTCAAGAGACCCAGTACTTC. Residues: CASSPPTQETQYF.